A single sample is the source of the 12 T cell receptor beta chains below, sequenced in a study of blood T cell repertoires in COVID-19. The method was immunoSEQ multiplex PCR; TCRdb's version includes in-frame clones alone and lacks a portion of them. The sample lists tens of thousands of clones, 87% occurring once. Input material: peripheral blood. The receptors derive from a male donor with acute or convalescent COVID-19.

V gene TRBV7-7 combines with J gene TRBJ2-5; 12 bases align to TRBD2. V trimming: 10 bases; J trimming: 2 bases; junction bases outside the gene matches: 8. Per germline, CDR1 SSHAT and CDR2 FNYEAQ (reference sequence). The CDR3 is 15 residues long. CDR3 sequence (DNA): TGTGCCACCGGCCTAGCGGGGGGGGAACAAGAGACCCAGTACTTC. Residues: CATGLAGGEQETQYF.

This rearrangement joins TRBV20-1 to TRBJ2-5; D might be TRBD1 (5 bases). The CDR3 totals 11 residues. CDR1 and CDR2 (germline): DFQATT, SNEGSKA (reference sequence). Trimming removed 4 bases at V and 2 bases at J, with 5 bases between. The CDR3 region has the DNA TGCAGTGCTACAGGGCAAGAGACCCAGTACTTC. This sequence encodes CSATGQETQYF.

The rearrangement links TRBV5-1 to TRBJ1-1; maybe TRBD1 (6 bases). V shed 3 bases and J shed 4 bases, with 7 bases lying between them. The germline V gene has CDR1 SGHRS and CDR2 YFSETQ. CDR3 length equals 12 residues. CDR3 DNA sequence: TGCGCCAGCAGCTCGGACAGCACTGAAGCTTTCTTT. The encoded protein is CASSSDSTEAFF.

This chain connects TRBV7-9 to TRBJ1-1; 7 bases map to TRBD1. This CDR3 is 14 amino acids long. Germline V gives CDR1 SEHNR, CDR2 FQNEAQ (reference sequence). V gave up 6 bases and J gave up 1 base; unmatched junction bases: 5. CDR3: CASRTGTENTEAFF. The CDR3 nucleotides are TGTGCCAGCAGGACCGGGACAGAGAACACTGAAGCTTTCTTT.

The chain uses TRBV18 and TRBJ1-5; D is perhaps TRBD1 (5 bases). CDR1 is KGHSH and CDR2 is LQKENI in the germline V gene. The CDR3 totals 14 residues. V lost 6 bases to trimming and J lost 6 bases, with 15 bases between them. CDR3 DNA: TGTGCCAGCTCTTCAGCCAGGGCCGGTCAGCCCCAGCATTTT. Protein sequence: CASSSARAGQPQHF.

In DNA form, the CDR3 reads TGCGCCAGCAGCTTGGATGGCGGGGGGTCCTACGAGCAGTACTTC. This encodes CASSLDGGGSYEQYF. The rearrangement joins TRBV5-1 to TRBJ2-7; 8 nucleotides line up with TRBD2. Germline V gene data show CDR1 as SGHRS and CDR2 as YFSETQ. This CDR3 is 15 amino acids long. V shed 0 bases, J shed 1 base, and the junction held 3 bases outside the gene matches.

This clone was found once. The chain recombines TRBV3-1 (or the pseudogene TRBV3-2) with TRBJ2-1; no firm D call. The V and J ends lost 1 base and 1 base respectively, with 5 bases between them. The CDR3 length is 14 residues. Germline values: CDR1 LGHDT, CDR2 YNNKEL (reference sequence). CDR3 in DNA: TGTGCCAGCAGCCAAGCGGAGTCCTACAATGAGCAGTTCTTC. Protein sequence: CASSQAESYNEQFF.

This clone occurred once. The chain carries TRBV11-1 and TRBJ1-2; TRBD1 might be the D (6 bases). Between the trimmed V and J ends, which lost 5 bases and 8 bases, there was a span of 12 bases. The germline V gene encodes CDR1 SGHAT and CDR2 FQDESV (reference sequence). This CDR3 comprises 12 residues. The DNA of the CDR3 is TGTGCCAGCAGCCAGACAGGAACCGGCTACACCTTC. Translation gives CASSQTGTGYTF.

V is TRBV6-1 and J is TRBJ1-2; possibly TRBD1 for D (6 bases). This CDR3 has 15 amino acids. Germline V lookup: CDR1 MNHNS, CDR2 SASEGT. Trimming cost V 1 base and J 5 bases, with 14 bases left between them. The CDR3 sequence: CASSEVGTGLYGYTF. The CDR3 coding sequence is TGTGCCAGCAGTGAAGTTGGTACAGGGTTATATGGCTACACCTTC.

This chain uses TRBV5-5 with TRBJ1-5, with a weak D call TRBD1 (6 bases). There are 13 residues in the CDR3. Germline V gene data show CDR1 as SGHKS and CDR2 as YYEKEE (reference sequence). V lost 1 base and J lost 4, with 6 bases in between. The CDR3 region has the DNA TGTGCCAGCAGCTTGACAGGGAATCAGCCCCAGCATTTT. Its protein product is CASSLTGNQPQHF.

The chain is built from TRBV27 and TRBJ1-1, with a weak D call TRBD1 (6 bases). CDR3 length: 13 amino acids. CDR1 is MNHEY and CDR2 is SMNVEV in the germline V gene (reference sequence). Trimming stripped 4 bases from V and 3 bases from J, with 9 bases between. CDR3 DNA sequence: TGTGCCAGCAGTTCCTACAGGGACACTGAAGCTTTCTTT. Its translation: CASSSYRDTEAFF.

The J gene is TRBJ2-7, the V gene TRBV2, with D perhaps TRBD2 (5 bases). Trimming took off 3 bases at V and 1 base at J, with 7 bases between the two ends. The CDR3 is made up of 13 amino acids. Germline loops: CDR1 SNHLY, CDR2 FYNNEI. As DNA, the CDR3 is TGTGCCAGCAGTGATCGAGGGTCCTACGAGCAGTACTTC. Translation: CASSDRGSYEQYF.